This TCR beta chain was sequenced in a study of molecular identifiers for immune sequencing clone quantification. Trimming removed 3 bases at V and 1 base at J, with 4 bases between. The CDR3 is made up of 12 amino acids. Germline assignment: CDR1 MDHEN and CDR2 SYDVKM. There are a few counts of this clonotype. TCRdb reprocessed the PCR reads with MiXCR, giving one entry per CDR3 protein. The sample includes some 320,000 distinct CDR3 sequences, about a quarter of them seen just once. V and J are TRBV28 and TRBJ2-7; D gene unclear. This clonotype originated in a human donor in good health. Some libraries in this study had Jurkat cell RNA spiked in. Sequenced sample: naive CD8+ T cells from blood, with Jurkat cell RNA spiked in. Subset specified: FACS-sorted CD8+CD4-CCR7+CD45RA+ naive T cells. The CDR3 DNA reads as TGTGCCAGCAGTTTTCAGTCCTACGAGCAGTACTTC. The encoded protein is CASSFQSYEQYF.